This is a list of T cell receptor beta chains from one sample in a study of T cell repertoires in cytomegalovirus infection. Each CDR3 protein gets one entry after TCRdb re-called the reads with MiXCR. This table holds 600,000 to 800,000 distinct CDR3 sequences, more than 20% found once. The sequencing input was CD8+ T cells from PBMCs. These receptors were taken from a human donor in good health (CMV status not recorded). Some clones in this sample may be carry-over from other donors' samples. Each CDR3 is given with its conserved first and last residue.

V gene	J gene	CDR3 protein
TRBV7-8	TRBJ1-2	CASSRNTGANYGYTF
TRBV18	TRBJ1-2	CASSPPGQELYGYTF
TRBV7-8	TRBJ1-2	CASSSDRYRALKDYGYTF
TRBV7-6	TRBJ2-5	CASSLDKEETQYF
TRBV28	TRBJ2-3	CASSLRQIFGADTQYF
TRBV12-3/TRBV12-4	TRBJ2-2	CASRPGGSGELFF
TRBV20-1	TRBJ1-5	CSAPAGPTNQPQHF
TRBV27	TRBJ2-1	CANSSTASRNEQFF
TRBV7-2	TRBJ2-5	CASSPSWTRGDETQYF
TRBV6-2/TRBV6-3	TRBJ2-7	CASSYPDGMKLREQYF
TRBV27	TRBJ2-7	CASRRDVSYEQYF
TRBV20-1	TRBJ2-7	CSARRGDAYEQYF
TRBV14	TRBJ1-1	CASSLNYRAIMNTEAFF
TRBV7-6	TRBJ2-7	CASSFEGQIYEQYF
TRBV7-6	TRBJ2-3	CASSPRNTLGGTDTQYF
TRBV7-9	TRBJ2-4	CASSLAENIQYF
TRBV7-9	TRBJ1-1	CASSSPLDRTLNTEAFF
TRBV12-3/TRBV12-4	TRBJ2-7	CASSTGGAAATPSYEQYF
TRBV7-9	TRBJ2-6	CASSFTQGTGANVLTF
TRBV24-1	TRBJ1-5	CATSGGWNQPQHF
TRBV27	TRBJ1-5	CASSQSRTGSEQPQHF
TRBV6-2/TRBV6-3	TRBJ1-6	CASSPTAQDNSPLHF
TRBV2	TRBJ2-5	CASRGGRWTQYF
TRBV2	TRBJ1-5	CASSERSYQPQHF
TRBV6-6	TRBJ1-5	CASSPWGSNQPQHF
TRBV6-9	TRBJ1-5	CASIQGQGWAQPQHF
TRBV6-5	TRBJ1-3	CASSYSMAALLKSSGNTIYF
TRBV7-9	TRBJ2-3	CASSHRVSDTQYF
TRBV28	TRBJ1-4	CASSLASNEKLFF
TRBV6-2/TRBV6-3	TRBJ1-1	CASSYSPIMNTEVFF
TRBV28	TRBJ1-2	CASLTPPPLGDYGYTF
TRBV10-3	TRBJ2-1	CAIRAGTDNEQFF
TRBV19	TRBJ1-2	CASSIGQVYGYTF
TRBV7-2	TRBJ2-1	CASSPGINEQFF
TRBV27	TRBJ2-2	CASSLLGANTGELFF
TRBV6-5	TRBJ1-1	CASSYTLESSAFF
TRBV19	TRBJ1-5	CASSLLIRSNQPQHF
TRBV28	TRBJ2-3	CASSLGRGYNTDTQYF
TRBV20-1	TRBJ2-1	CSARDFLSTRGHEQFF
TRBV12-3/TRBV12-4	TRBJ2-1	CASSLPAGGYPYNEQFF
TRBV13	TRBJ2-5	CASSLGGLQETQYF
TRBV5-8	TRBJ2-6	CASSFSVLSSGANVLTF
TRBV7-6	TRBJ2-7	CASSFRDSAYEQYF
TRBV29-1	TRBJ2-3	CSVCEDTFSTDTQYF
TRBV14	TRBJ1-1	CASSPPFMNTEAFF
TRBV27	TRBJ1-4	CASSPLDSNEKLFF
TRBV10-3	TRBJ2-1	CAISESKVGAIGNNEQFF
TRBV20-1	TRBJ1-5	CSASGGGEGQPQHF
TRBV7-2	TRBJ2-5	CASSSTTASETQYF
TRBV20-1	TRBJ2-1	CSALGSYDEQFF
TRBV12-3/TRBV12-4	TRBJ1-1	CASSPSNTEAFF
TRBV28	TRBJ1-1	CASSLEQGTRGISEAFF
TRBV3-1	TRBJ2-5	CASSHPNAETQYF
TRBV7-9	TRBJ2-1	CASSSQRGAYEQFF
TRBV12-3/TRBV12-4	TRBJ1-1	CASRSRDNTEAFF
TRBV3-1	TRBJ2-1	CASSPELGLINEQFF
TRBV20-1	TRBJ1-4	CSAREQGATNEKLFF
TRBV7-2	TRBJ1-1	CASSPGTGGFEAFF
TRBV5-1	TRBJ2-7	CASTKPGGYEQYF